This paragraph covers one T cell receptor (beta chain) sequence. Its matching antigen is unknown. V lost 0 bases to trimming and J lost 4 bases, with 9 bases between them. Germline lookup yields CDR1 SQVTM and CDR2 ANQGSEA. The CDR3 runs 13 residues. The data were taken from a study of T cells in Graves' hyperthyroidism and ophthalmopathy. Study-wide results and limits: In validation, the model predicted ophthalmopathy. These predictions came a median roughly 7.1 months before onset.

TCR beta CDR3 regions were amplified from RNA. During a first-round RT-PCR of the TCR CDR3, the HTBI primer set was used. TCRdb reprocessed the multiplex PCR reads via MiXCR and lists one record per CDR3 protein. The sample records roughly 500,000 distinct CDR3 sequences, 35% to 50% being singletons. The chain combines TRBV29-1 with TRBJ1-1; D remains ambiguous. The source of this sequence is an adult woman with Graves' disease, either hyperthyroidism or ophthalmopathy (not recorded which). The source material was peripheral blood or thyroid tissue (not recorded which). The CDR3 DNA follows: TGCAGCGTTGAAGATCGGGCTAGCACTGAAGCTTTCTTT. Translated: CSVEDRASTEAFF.